The clone carrying this T cell receptor (beta chain) has more than one count but fewer than ten. Its specificity is unknown. This specimen belongs to a study of post-analysis software for immune sequencing data. Across the whole study: Some patients lacked subtype; others had relapsing-remitting, secondary progressive or progressive-relapsing disease. Broader study findings: In patients, TRBV5-6, TRBV5-1 and TRBV20-1 belonged to about five TRBV segments found more frequently than in controls. Versus controls, multiple sclerosis patients showed significantly lower diversity (normalized Chao1). F measure clustering grouped samples strongly by preparation batch.

The length of the CDR3 is 15 residues. CDR1 SGHTA and CDR2 FQGNSA come from the germline V gene. V lost 4 bases and J 0 bases, leaving 11 bases between the germline ends. TCR beta libraries were prepared from cDNA with unique molecular identifiers. TCRdb fed the PCR reads into MiXCR, producing one record per CDR3 protein. The repertoire holds about 540,000 distinct CDR3 sequences, 34% seen once, with 5% to 6% in the top ten. The sequence was obtained from a girl under 18 with multiple sclerosis. The sample taken for sequencing was blood. The chain recombines TRBV7-2 with TRBJ2-3; no firm D call. CDR3 coding DNA: TGTGCCAGCAGCTCACGATCCGTTAGCACAGATACGCAGTATTTT. This encodes CASSSRSVSTDTQYF.